Listed below are T cell receptor beta chains from one sample, sequenced in a study of blood T cell repertoires in COVID-19. Data came from immunoSEQ multiplex PCR; TCRdb stores just in-frame clones and leaves some out. The data contain around 140,000 clones, under 90% of them singletons. The sequencing input was peripheral blood. The receptors shown here come from a human donor in a cohort sampled during active COVID-19. CDR3s include the opening cysteine and the closing phenylalanine or tryptophan. A D gene is named only where the DNA matches it firmly. Size is stated for part of the rows, as once, few or many counts, or as a class when the clone is expanded.

D	V	J	size	CDR3	DNA
TRBD2	TRBV6-2/TRBV6-3	TRBJ2-7	-	CASSYRASGSYEQYF	TGTGCCAGCAGTTACCGGGCTAGCGGCTCCTACGAGCAGTACTTC
TRBD1	TRBV28	TRBJ1-2	-	CASSATDRALSGYTF	TGTGCCAGCAGCGCAACTGACAGGGCCCTTAGTGGCTACACCTTC
TRBD2	TRBV9	TRBJ2-2	-	CASSVTSGRETGELFF	TGTGCCAGCAGCGTGACGAGCGGGAGGGAGACCGGGGAGCTGTTTTTT
-	TRBV10-2	TRBJ2-5	-	CASSEGGTQYF	TGCGCCAGCAGTGAAGGCGGGACCCAGTACTTC
TRBD1	TRBV7-2	TRBJ2-7	-	CASRAGTGTYEQYF	TGTGCCAGCAGGGCCGGGACAGGGACCTACGAGCAGTACTTC
-	TRBV24-1	TRBJ2-7	-	CATSDSSQGSREQYF	TGTGCCACCAGTGATTCAAGTCAGGGGAGCCGCGAGCAGTACTTC
-	TRBV6-5	TRBJ2-7	-	CASSWVPSGAYEQYF	TGTGCCAGCAGTTGGGTCCCCAGCGGAGCCTACGAGCAGTACTTC
-	TRBV5-1	TRBJ2-6	once	CASSPANSGANVLTF	TGCGCCAGCAGCCCCGCTAACTCTGGGGCCAACGTCCTGACTTTC
-	TRBV24-1	TRBJ2-2	-	CATSYQGNTGELFF	TGTGCCACCAGTTACCAGGGTAACACCGGGGAGCTGTTTTTT
-	TRBV27	TRBJ2-7	few	CASSLPGLLGSQQYF	TGTGCCAGCAGTTTACCCGGACTACTTGGGAGCCAGCAGTACTTC
-	TRBV5-1	TRBJ2-7	-	CASSTGRPYEQYF	TGCGCCAGCAGCACGGGAAGGCCCTACGAGCAGTACTTC
TRBD2	TRBV27	TRBJ2-7	-	CASSQRSGSYEQYF	TGTGCCAGCAGCCAGCGTAGCGGGAGTTACGAGCAGTACTTC
TRBD1	TRBV19	TRBJ1-5	-	CASSMWQGAGVSNQPQHF	TGTGCCAGTAGTATGTGGCAGGGGGCTGGTGTGAGCAATCAGCCCCAGCATTTT
TRBD2	TRBV5-1	TRBJ2-5	-	CASSLAGLAGGETQYF	TGCGCCAGCAGCTTGGCTGGTCTAGCGGGAGGAGAGACCCAGTACTTC
-	TRBV3-1/TRBV3-2	TRBJ2-6	-	CASSQRQVRISGANVLTF	TGTGCCAGCAGCCAACGACAGGTACGGATCTCTGGGGCCAACGTCCTGACTTTC
TRBD2	TRBV7-3	TRBJ2-7	-	CASSLSPGTSGRAGEQYF	TGTGCCAGCAGCTTGAGTCCCGGGACTAGCGGGAGGGCCGGCGAGCAGTACTTC
-	TRBV29-1	TRBJ1-1	once	CSVDQGNTEAFF	TGCAGCGTTGACCAGGGGAACACTGAAGCTTTCTTT
TRBD1	TRBV27	TRBJ2-7	few	CASRRTGSYEQYF	TGTGCCAGCAGGAGGACAGGGTCCTACGAGCAGTACTTC
TRBD2	TRBV19	TRBJ2-7	-	CASSPLGGLAGSSYEQYF	TGTGCCAGTAGTCCCCTCGGGGGACTAGCGGGCAGCTCCTACGAGCAGTACTTC
TRBD2	TRBV28	TRBJ2-7	few	CASSLTGASGSSLEQYF	TGTGCCAGCAGTTTAACGGGGGCTAGCGGGAGCTCCCTCGAGCAGTACTTC
TRBD2	TRBV7-2	TRBJ2-7	few	CASRLAGVGEQYF	TGTGCCAGCAGACTAGCGGGAGTTGGCGAGCAGTACTTC
-	TRBV3-1/TRBV3-2	TRBJ2-5	once	CASSQFLAQETQYF	TGTGCCAGCAGCCAATTTCTAGCCCAAGAGACCCAGTACTTC
-	TRBV24-1	TRBJ2-2	-	CATSDPARAKGTGELFF	TGTGCCACCAGTGACCCTGCGAGGGCGAAAGGAACCGGGGAGCTGTTTTTT
TRBD1	TRBV4-2	TRBJ2-3	-	CASSQGDRSTDTQYF	TGTGCCAGCAGCCAAGGGGACAGGAGCACAGATACGCAGTATTTT
TRBD2	TRBV10-3	TRBJ2-7	-	CAIRESGRAYEQYF	TGTGCCATCAGAGAAAGCGGGAGGGCCTACGAGCAGTACTTC
TRBD2	TRBV7-9	TRBJ2-7	-	CASSELGAGVGEQYF	TGTGCCAGCAGCGAACTAGGAGCGGGAGTCGGCGAGCAGTACTTC
TRBD2	TRBV18	TRBJ2-1	-	CASSPLAGVGYNEQFF	TGTGCCAGCTCACCGCTAGCGGGAGTAGGATACAATGAGCAGTTCTTC
-	TRBV6-2/TRBV6-3	TRBJ2-2	-	CASSYSRVGTGELFF	TGTGCCAGCAGTTACTCGCGGGTCGGCACCGGGGAGCTGTTTTTT